The clone carrying this T cell receptor (beta chain) has a handful of counts. Its antigen is as yet unknown. With survey level as its setting, the immunoSEQ assay was v3.0. Assay used: immunoSEQ multiplex PCR; TCRdb lists only in-frame clones, some missing. The profile covers 25,000 to 30,000 clones, with 80% to 85% appearing a single time and approximately 10% taken by the ten largest. These data originate in a study of long-term antiretroviral therapy in people with HIV. V was cut by 1 base and J by 10 bases, with 13 bases left in between. This CDR3 spans 13 amino acids. Per germline, CDR1 SGHTA and CDR2 FQGNSA. General study points: Despite increasing after ART, diversity remained lower than that of transplant donor controls. Versus controls, repertoires in people with HIV had narrower CDR3 length ranges.

The sequencing used unsorted PBMCs, collected 2.7 to 2.9 years after starting antiretroviral therapy. The source of this sequence is a man younger than 45 with HIV. The chain uses TRBV7-2 and TRBJ1-1; D ambiguous. Here the CDR3 DNA reads TGTGCCAGCAGCTTAGGGCCTGGGCCCACAGCTTTCTTT. Its protein is CASSLGPGPTAFF. Filled out from reference TRBV7-2 and TRBJ1-1, the complete variable domain reads GAGVSQSPSNKVTEKGKDVELRCDPISGHTALYWYRQSLGQGLEFLIYFQGNSAPDKSGLPSDRFSAERTGGSVSTLTIQRTQQEDSAVYLCASSLGPGPTAFFGQGTRLTVV.